This TCR beta chain was obtained from a study of glioma-infiltrating T cells after dendritic cell vaccination. Study background: Autologous tumor lysate-pulsed dendritic cell vaccination was given between the early 2000s and the early 2010s. Patients received three intradermal dendritic cell vaccine injections at biweekly intervals.

The time point denotes: after dendritic cell vaccination, including at tumor progression/relapse. Up to about 2 ug genomic DNA was used for TCRB CDR3 amplification. Primers: 60 V beta forward and 13 J beta reverse. Using immunoSEQ multiplex PCR, the repertoire was profiled, and TCRdb retains in-frame clones only, with some absent. This sample yields some 60,000 clones, of which roughly 80% are seen a single time; around 16% belongs to the top ten. Source: blood, taken after dendritic cell vaccination. The clonotype originates from a human donor with glioblastoma.

The DNA for the CDR3 is TGTGCCAGCTCAAAATATAGCGGGGGGGACTACAATGAGCAGTTCTTC. It is translated as CASSKYSGGDYNEQFF. This chain uses TRBV18 with TRBJ2-1, with 11 bases that match TRBD2. Trimming cost V 5 bases and J 3 bases; bases outside gene matches: 6. The CDR3 has 16 residues. Germline CDR1 KGHSH, CDR2 LQKENI. Combining the CDR3 with reference TRBV18 and TRBJ2-1 gives the whole variable domain NAGVMQNPRHLVRRRGQEARLRCSPMKGHSHVYWYRQLPEEGLKFMVYLQKENIIDESGMPKERFSAEFPKEGPSILRIQQVVRGDSAAYFCASSKYSGGDYNEQFFGPGTRLTVL.